These T cell receptor beta chains were read from a single sample in a study of cytomegalovirus exposure and HLA in healthy donors. The repertoire was sequenced with immunoSEQ multiplex PCR; TCRdb's copy has only in-frame clones and lacks some. Of about 250,000 clones detected, 80% to 95% appear once; the ten largest clones hold 1.7%. What was sequenced was PBMCs. The receptors stem from a girl aged 2 to 9 in good health and CMV-seronegative. Each CDR3 is given with its conserved first and last residue. The D gene is left open where the match is weak. Only some rows state a clone size, as once, few, many or a class for expanded clones.

V	J	size	D	CDR3	DNA
TRBV5-4	TRBJ2-1	-	-	CASSFGGSSYNEQFF	TGTGCCAGCAGCTTCGGGGGAAGCTCCTACAATGAGCAGTTCTTC
TRBV19	TRBJ2-1	-	TRBD2	CASSIVSTSGNEQFF	TGTGCCAGTAGTATAGTATCGACTAGCGGAAATGAGCAGTTCTTC
TRBV13	TRBJ2-5	-	TRBD2	CASSPRLAGAQETQYF	TGTGCCAGCAGCCCCCGACTAGCGGGGGCTCAAGAGACCCAGTACTTC
TRBV2	TRBJ1-5	-	-	CASMREKQGGHQPQHF	TGTGCCAGCATGAGGGAAAAACAGGGAGGGCATCAGCCCCAGCATTTT
TRBV5-1	TRBJ2-5	-	-	CASSLVMQGETQYF	TGCGCCAGCAGCTTGGTAATGCAGGGAGAGACCCAGTACTTC
TRBV18	TRBJ1-3	once	TRBD1	CASSGTGGLSGNTIYF	TGTGCCAGCTCCGGGACAGGGGGCCTCTCTGGAAACACCATATATTTT
TRBV28	TRBJ1-6	-	-	CASSDSINSPLHF	TGTGCCAGCAGTGACTCTATTAATTCACCCCTCCACTTT
TRBV27	TRBJ2-1	-	TRBD2	CATGGVHEQFF	TGTGCCACCGGGGGGGTCCACGAGCAGTTCTTC
TRBV7-9	TRBJ2-5	-	-	CASSSQRREEETQYF	TGTGCCAGCAGCTCGCAACGGAGGGAGGAGGAGACCCAGTACTTC
TRBV28	TRBJ1-1	-	-	CASSLYRANTEAFF	TGTGCCAGCAGTTTATACAGGGCCAACACTGAAGCTTTCTTT
TRBV5-4	TRBJ2-5	once	TRBD1	CASSLGGQTWETQYF	TGTGCCAGCAGCTTGGGGGGACAGACGTGGGAGACCCAGTACTTC
TRBV15	TRBJ1-6	-	TRBD1	CATSRLDRGYNSPLHF	TGTGCCACCAGCAGACTCGACAGGGGCTATAATTCACCCCTCCACTTT
TRBV28	TRBJ2-7	-	-	CASTPYLGQNSYEQYF	TGTGCCAGCACCCCTTATTTGGGACAAAACTCCTACGAGCAGTACTTC
TRBV25-1	TRBJ2-3	-	-	CASRGVGSDTQYF	TGTGCCAGCAGAGGGGTGGGATCAGATACGCAGTATTTT
TRBV27	TRBJ1-2	-	TRBD1	CASSLTGPPYGYTF	TGTGCCAGCAGTTTGACAGGGCCGCCTTATGGCTACACCTTC
TRBV27	TRBJ2-1	-	TRBD1	CASSSARQGAYNEQFF	TGTGCCAGCAGTTCCGCAAGACAGGGAGCCTACAATGAGCAGTTCTTC
TRBV5-1	TRBJ1-6	-	-	CASSRNRDTLNSPLHF	TGCGCCAGCAGCAGAAACCGGGACACCTTGAATTCACCCCTCCACTTT
TRBV30	TRBJ2-1	-	-	CAWSVMGLRDEQFF	TGTGCCTGGAGTGTAATGGGTTTACGGGATGAGCAGTTCTTC
TRBV27	TRBJ1-5	-	-	CASSLSGANQPQHF	TGTGCCAGCAGTTTATCTGGAGCCAATCAGCCCCAGCATTTT
TRBV6-1	TRBJ1-2	-	TRBD1	CASSEAGTVAPYGYTF	TGTGCCAGCAGTGAAGCGGGGACAGTGGCTCCGTATGGCTACACCTTC
TRBV2	TRBJ1-5	once	TRBD1	CASSATYTGTENYQPQHF	TGTGCCAGCAGTGCCACTTATACCGGGACAGAGAATTATCAGCCCCAGCATTTT
TRBV9	TRBJ2-4	-	-	CASSVAGDIQYF	TGTGCCAGCAGCGTAGCTGGAGATATTCAGTACTTC
TRBV5-4	TRBJ1-1	-	-	CASSLRVANTEAFF	TGTGCCAGCAGCTTGAGAGTAGCGAACACTGAAGCTTTCTTT
TRBV5-1	TRBJ2-3	-	TRBD1	CASSLTGAFTDTQYF	TGCGCCAGCAGCCTGACAGGGGCCTTCACAGATACGCAGTATTTT
TRBV30	TRBJ1-1	-	-	CAWRNRQNTEAFF	TGTGCCTGGAGGAACAGGCAGAACACTGAAGCTTTCTTT
TRBV7-2	TRBJ1-1	-	-	CASSRGAEAFF	TGTGCCAGCAGCCGGGGGGCTGAAGCTTTCTTT
TRBV27	TRBJ1-6	-	TRBD1	CASSPGQQNSPLHF	TGTGCCAGCAGTCCGGGACAGCAGAATTCACCCCTCCACTTT
TRBV5-3	TRBJ1-2	-	-	CARSLGTAYGYTF	TGTGCCAGAAGCTTGGGGACAGCATATGGCTACACCTTC
TRBV15	TRBJ2-6	once	-	CATSRDNSGANVLTF	TGTGCCACCAGCAGGGACAACTCTGGGGCCAACGTCCTGACTTTC
TRBV10-3	TRBJ2-7	-	-	CAISESGGWTYEQYF	TGTGCCATCAGTGAGTCAGGAGGGTGGACGTACGAGCAGTACTTC
TRBV13	TRBJ2-7	-	TRBD1	CASSCRGQGVEEQYF	TGTGCCAGCAGCTGTAGGGGACAGGGCGTCGAAGAGCAGTACTTC